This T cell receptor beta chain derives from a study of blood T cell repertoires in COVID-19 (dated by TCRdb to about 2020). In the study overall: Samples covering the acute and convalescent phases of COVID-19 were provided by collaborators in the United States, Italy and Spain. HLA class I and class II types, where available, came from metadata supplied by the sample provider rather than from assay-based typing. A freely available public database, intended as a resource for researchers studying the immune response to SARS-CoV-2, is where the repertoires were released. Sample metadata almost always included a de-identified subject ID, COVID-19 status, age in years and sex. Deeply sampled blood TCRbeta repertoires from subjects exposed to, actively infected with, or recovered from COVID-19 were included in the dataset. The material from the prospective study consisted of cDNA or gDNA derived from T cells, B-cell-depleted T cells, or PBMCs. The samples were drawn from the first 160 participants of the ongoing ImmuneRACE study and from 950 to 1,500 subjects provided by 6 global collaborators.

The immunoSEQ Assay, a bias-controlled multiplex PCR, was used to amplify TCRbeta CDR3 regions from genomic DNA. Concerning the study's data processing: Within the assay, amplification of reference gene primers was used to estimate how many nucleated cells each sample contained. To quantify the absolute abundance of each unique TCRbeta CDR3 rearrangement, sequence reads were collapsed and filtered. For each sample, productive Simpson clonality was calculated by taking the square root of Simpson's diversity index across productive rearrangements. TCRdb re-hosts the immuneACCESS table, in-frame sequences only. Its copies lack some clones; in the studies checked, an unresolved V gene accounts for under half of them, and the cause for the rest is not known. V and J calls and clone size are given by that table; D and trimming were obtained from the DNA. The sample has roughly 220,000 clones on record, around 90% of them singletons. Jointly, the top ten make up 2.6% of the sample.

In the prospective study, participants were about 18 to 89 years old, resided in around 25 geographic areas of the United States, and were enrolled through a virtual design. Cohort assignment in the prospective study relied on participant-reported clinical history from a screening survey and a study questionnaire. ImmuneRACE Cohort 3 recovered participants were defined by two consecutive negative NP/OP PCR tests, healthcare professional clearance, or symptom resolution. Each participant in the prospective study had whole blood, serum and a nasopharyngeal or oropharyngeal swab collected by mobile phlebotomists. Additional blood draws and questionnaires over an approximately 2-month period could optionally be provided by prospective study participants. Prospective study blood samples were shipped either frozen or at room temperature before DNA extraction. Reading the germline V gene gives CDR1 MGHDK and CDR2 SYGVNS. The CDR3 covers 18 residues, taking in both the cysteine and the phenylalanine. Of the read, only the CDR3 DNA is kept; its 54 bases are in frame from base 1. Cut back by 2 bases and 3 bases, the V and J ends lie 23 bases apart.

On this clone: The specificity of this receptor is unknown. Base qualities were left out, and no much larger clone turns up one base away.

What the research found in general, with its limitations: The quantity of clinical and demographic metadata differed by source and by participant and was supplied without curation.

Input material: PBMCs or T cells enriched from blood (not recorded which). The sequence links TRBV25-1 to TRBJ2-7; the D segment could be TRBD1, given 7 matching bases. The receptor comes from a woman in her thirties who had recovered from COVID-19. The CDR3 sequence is CASSEQGGGTQKYYEQYF. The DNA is TGTGCCAGCAGTGAACAGGGGGGTGGGACACAGAAATACTACGAGCAGTACTTC.